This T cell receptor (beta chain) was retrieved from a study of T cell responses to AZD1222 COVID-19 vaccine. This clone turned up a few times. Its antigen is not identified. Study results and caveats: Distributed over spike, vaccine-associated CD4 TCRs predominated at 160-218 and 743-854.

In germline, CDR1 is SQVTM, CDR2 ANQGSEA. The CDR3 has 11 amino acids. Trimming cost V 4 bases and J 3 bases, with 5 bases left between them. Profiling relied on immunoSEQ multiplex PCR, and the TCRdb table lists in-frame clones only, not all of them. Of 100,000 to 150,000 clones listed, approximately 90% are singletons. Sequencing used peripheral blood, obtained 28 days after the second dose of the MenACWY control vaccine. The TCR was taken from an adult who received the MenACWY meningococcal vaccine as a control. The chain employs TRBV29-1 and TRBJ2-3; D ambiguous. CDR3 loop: CSVGHTDTQYF. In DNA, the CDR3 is TGCAGCGTTGGACATACAGATACGCAGTATTTT.